This T cell receptor (beta chain) was sequenced during a study of human T cells and chemical hapten exposure. Turning to the study itself: Recorded diagnoses among the mostly female patients were alopecia areata, totalis or universalis. Per-sample variation in TCR yield stemmed mainly from small pooled library volume differences.

The table lists this clonotype with a few counts. As to time point: patch test 2, 6 weeks after DPC sensitization. Stated treatment: therapeutic diphenylcyclopropenone sensitization with weekly scalp DPC. Unfractionated whole blood yielded total RNA. Individual cDNA molecules had unique molecular identifiers attached to them by the library. MiXCR was run by TCRdb on the RACE reads, yielding one entry per CDR3 protein. The data hold a few hundred thousand distinct CDR3 sequences, with 6% to 7% observed a single time. The source material was whole blood, sampled in connection with sensitization to the hapten diphenylcyclopropenone (DPC). The TCR comes from a woman younger than 35 with alopecia areata. Some clones in this sample may be carry-over from other donors' samples.

The CDR3 here is CASGSGQGEYEQYF. Written as DNA, the CDR3 is TGTGCTAGTGGTTCGGGACAGGGGGAGTACGAGCAGTACTTC. The rearrangement joins TRBV12-5 to TRBJ2-7; 11 nucleotides align to TRBD1. V lost 4 bases, J lost 4 bases, and 3 bases stayed unmatched. Germline V lookup: CDR1 LGHNT, CDR2 FRNRAP. The CDR3 is made up of 14 amino acids.